Below, one T cell receptor beta chain is given with its context. As yet, its antigen is unknown. Trimming took 1 base from V and 6 from J, leaving 12 bases between them. From germline, CDR1 is SGHTA and CDR2 FQGNSA. The CDR3 is 15 amino acids. The data belong to a study of blood T cells in healthy people across ages. A sample-barcoded 5' primer and a J-beta primer mix were used in a second PCR of roughly 6 to 11 cycles. TCRdb independently ran MiXCR on the 5' RACE reads; one entry per CDR3 protein. The sample holds 650,000 to 1,000,000 distinct CDR3 sequences; around 36% are singletons and the top ten take 10% to 15%. For every donor, a draw yielded approximately 9.9 milliliters of peripheral blood. The study isolated at least 6 million PBMCs from each sample. The study, taken as a whole, reports: TCR beta diversity was tightly associated with the proportion of naive T cells.

The sequencing sample was made of blood. The sequence was collected from a man aged 18 to 30 in good health. The rearrangement links TRBV7-2 to TRBJ1-4; tentatively, D is TRBD1 (5 bases). CDR3 amino acids: CASSLEAGEHEKLFF. The CDR3 nucleotides are TGTGCCAGCAGCTTAGAAGCGGGGGAGCATGAAAAACTGTTTTTT.